These T cell receptor beta chains were read from a single sample in a study of blood T cell repertoires in COVID-19. The table came from immunoSEQ multiplex PCR; TCRdb's copy has only in-frame clones and leaves some out. The sample has a few hundred thousand clones; approximately 85% are singletons. The sequencing sample was made of peripheral blood. The source is a woman under 40 with acute or convalescent COVID-19. The CDR3 runs from the conserved cysteine through the conserved F or W. Fields, in order: V gene, D gene, clone size, J gene, CDR3 DNA, CDR3 protein. D genes are given only for firm matches. Expanded clones get a size class; other rows say once, few or many, or leave the size out.

V: TRBV12-3/TRBV12-4; D: NA; size: NA; J: TRBJ2-1; DNA: TGTGCCAGCAGTTTATTAGTTTCCAATGAGCAGTTCTTC; CDR3: CASSLLVSNEQFF
V: TRBV11-3; D: TRBD2; size: NA; J: TRBJ2-7; DNA: TGTGCCAGCAGCTTGTCACTAGCGGGTCCCTACGAGCAGTACTTC; CDR3: CASSLSLAGPYEQYF
V: TRBV7-9; D: NA; size: NA; J: TRBJ2-1; DNA: TGTGCCAGCAGCTCCAAAGAGGGGAGGATTGGCGAGCAGTTCTTC; CDR3: CASSSKEGRIGEQFF
V: TRBV11-3; D: NA; size: NA; J: TRBJ1-2; DNA: TGTGCCAGCAGCTTGGACTTAACCAGCGGCTACACCTTC; CDR3: CASSLDLTSGYTF
V: TRBV28; D: TRBD1; size: NA; J: TRBJ1-2; DNA: TGTGCCAGCAAGCTACCAGGGGGCTATACCTTC; CDR3: CASKLPGGYTF
V: TRBV6-5; D: TRBD1; size: NA; J: TRBJ1-5; DNA: TGTGCCAGCAGGAAGGACAGGGGAAATCAGCCCCAGCATTTT; CDR3: CASRKDRGNQPQHF
V: TRBV5-6; D: NA; size: once; J: TRBJ1-1; DNA: TGTGCCAGCAGCTTAGCAGGCTCCAGGGGTGAAGCTTTCTTT; CDR3: CASSLAGSRGEAFF
V: TRBV7-6; D: NA; size: NA; J: TRBJ2-3; DNA: TGTGCCAGCAGCTGGATTCCGGGTCCTAGCACAGATACGCAGTATTTT; CDR3: CASSWIPGPSTDTQYF
V: TRBV6-2/TRBV6-3; D: TRBD2; size: once; J: TRBJ2-5; DNA: TGTGCCAGCAGTCCGCTAGCGGGGGCGAAAGAGACCCAGTACTTC; CDR3: CASSPLAGAKETQYF
V: TRBV29-1; D: NA; size: NA; J: TRBJ2-2; DNA: TGCAGCGTCCTAGGGGGAGGGCAGGGCATTGTCCCCGGGGAGCTGTTTTTT; CDR3: CSVLGGGQGIVPGELFF
V: TRBV19; D: NA; size: NA; J: TRBJ1-5; DNA: TGTGCCAGTACCACTTTAAGTAGCAATCAGCCCCAGCATTTT; CDR3: CASTTLSSNQPQHF
V: TRBV27; D: NA; size: NA; J: TRBJ1-6; DNA: TGTGCCAGCAGTTTCGGAAGGGAGTTTCAGTCCCTCCACTTT; CDR3: CASSFGREFQSLHF
V: TRBV19; D: NA; size: NA; J: TRBJ2-3; DNA: TGTGCCAGTAGTATGACTCGAAACACAGATACGCAGTATTTT; CDR3: CASSMTRNTDTQYF
V: TRBV7-2; D: NA; size: few; J: TRBJ1-4; DNA: TGTGCCAGCAGCTTAGCGCAGCCCTCTCGGAGGTTTTTT; CDR3: CASSLAQPSRRFF
V: TRBV7-6; D: NA; size: NA; J: TRBJ2-7; DNA: TGTGCCAGCAGCTTAGGGGCTAGGGGTCCCTACGAGCAGTACTTC; CDR3: CASSLGARGPYEQYF
V: TRBV19; D: NA; size: NA; J: TRBJ1-5; DNA: TGTGCCAGTAGTCCCCCGGGTAATCAGCCCCAGCATTTT; CDR3: CASSPPGNQPQHF
V: TRBV9; D: NA; size: NA; J: TRBJ1-3; DNA: TGTGCCAGCAGCCCAAACAGCCAGAGCTCTGGAAACACCATATATTTT; CDR3: CASSPNSQSSGNTIYF
V: TRBV25-1; D: TRBD1; size: NA; J: TRBJ1-5; DNA: TGTGCCAGCAGTGCGACAGGGAAACAGCCCCAGCATTTT; CDR3: CASSATGKQPQHF
V: TRBV2; D: TRBD2; size: NA; J: TRBJ2-1; DNA: TGTGCCAGCAGGGGCCCGGGGGAGCGGGAGTACAATGAGCAGTTCTTC; CDR3: CASRGPGEREYNEQFF
V: TRBV6-2/TRBV6-3; D: NA; size: few; J: TRBJ1-1; DNA: TGTGCCAGCAGTAGACGGGACGGGGGGCCTGAAGCTTTCTTT; CDR3: CASSRRDGGPEAFF
V: TRBV21-1; D: NA; size: NA; J: TRBJ1-1; DNA: TGTGCCAGCAGCTCCCTTAGGGACAGCTCGGAAATGGGCACTGAAGCTTTCTTT; CDR3: CASSSLRDSSEMGTEAFF
V: TRBV19; D: TRBD2; size: NA; J: TRBJ2-4; DNA: TGTGCCAGTAGTATAGAGGCCAGCGGGAGGGTCGGAAACATTCAGTACTTC; CDR3: CASSIEASGRVGNIQYF
V: TRBV7-8; D: TRBD2; size: NA; J: TRBJ2-2; DNA: TGTGCCAGCAGCTTAGCCATCTTAGGGCTAGCGGGAGCCGGGGAGCTGTTTTTT; CDR3: CASSLAILGLAGAGELFF
V: TRBV30; D: NA; size: NA; J: TRBJ2-2; DNA: TGTGCCTGGAGTAGGGGTCCCGGGGAGCTGTTTTTT; CDR3: CAWSRGPGELFF
V: TRBV10-3; D: NA; size: NA; J: TRBJ1-3; DNA: TGTGCCATCCTCATCAATGACAGCCTTGAAGTCCACACCATATATTTT; CDR3: CAILINDSLEVHTIYF
V: TRBV6-4; D: TRBD2; size: NA; J: TRBJ2-1; DNA: TGTGCCAGCAGTGCGAGACTAGCTTACCACAATGAGCAGTTCTTC; CDR3: CASSARLAYHNEQFF
V: TRBV29-1; D: TRBD2; size: NA; J: TRBJ2-7; DNA: TGCAGCGTTGACGCGGGAGCTTACGAGCAGTACTTC; CDR3: CSVDAGAYEQYF
V: TRBV11-1; D: TRBD1; size: NA; J: TRBJ1-4; DNA: TGTGCCAGCAGCCCGGGGACAGATGCAACTAATGAAAAACTGTTTTTT; CDR3: CASSPGTDATNEKLFF
V: TRBV13; D: TRBD2; size: NA; J: TRBJ2-5; DNA: TGTGCCAGCAGTTTCCTAGCGGGAGGGGCAGAGACCCAGTACTTC; CDR3: CASSFLAGGAETQYF
V: TRBV5-8; D: NA; size: NA; J: TRBJ1-2; DNA: TGTGCCAGCAGCGCGGACATAGAATATGGCTACACCTTC; CDR3: CASSADIEYGYTF
V: TRBV5-1; D: TRBD2; size: NA; J: TRBJ2-5; DNA: TGCGCCAGCAGCTTGGGGACTCTAGCGGGAGGGCCAGAGACCCAGTACTTC; CDR3: CASSLGTLAGGPETQYF
V: TRBV13; D: NA; size: NA; J: TRBJ2-7; DNA: TGTGCCAGCAGCGCCAGTTCCAACGAGCAGTACTTC; CDR3: CASSASSNEQYF
V: TRBV5-4; D: TRBD2; size: few; J: TRBJ2-2; DNA: TGTGCCAGCAGCTTGGGGGCTAGCGGCCTTACCGGGGAGCTGTTTTTT; CDR3: CASSLGASGLTGELFF
V: TRBV29-1; D: TRBD2; size: NA; J: TRBJ2-1; DNA: TGCAGCGTTACGGGGGGACTTGATGAGCAGTTCTTC; CDR3: CSVTGGLDEQFF
V: TRBV18; D: NA; size: NA; J: TRBJ1-2; DNA: TGTGCCAGCTCACCTTCGGGACTTAACTATGGCTACACCTTC; CDR3: CASSPSGLNYGYTF
V: TRBV7-8; D: NA; size: NA; J: TRBJ2-5; DNA: TGTGCCAGCGGGGCCAAGGTTTACCAAGAGACCCAGTACTTC; CDR3: CASGAKVYQETQYF
V: TRBV5-1; D: NA; size: NA; J: TRBJ1-3; DNA: TGCGCCAGCAGCAAGGGAGGGAGCTCTGGAAACACCATATATTTT; CDR3: CASSKGGSSGNTIYF
V: TRBV28; D: NA; size: NA; J: TRBJ1-4; DNA: TGTGCCAGCAGTTCCGACGGGCGCAGGGGTCGGGGTGAAAAACTGTTTTTT; CDR3: CASSSDGRRGRGEKLFF
V: TRBV7-9; D: NA; size: NA; J: TRBJ1-5; DNA: TGTGCCAGCAGCTTGGCAGGGGGCAATCAGCCCCAGCATTTT; CDR3: CASSLAGGNQPQHF
V: TRBV10-3; D: NA; size: NA; J: TRBJ1-3; DNA: TGTGCCATCAGTGGCTGGACAGACCCCTCTGGAAACACCATATATTTT; CDR3: CAISGWTDPSGNTIYF
V: TRBV2; D: TRBD2; size: NA; J: TRBJ2-7; DNA: TGTGCCAGCAGGCTCGGGGGGACCTACGAGCAGTACTTC; CDR3: CASRLGGTYEQYF
V: TRBV5-1; D: TRBD1; size: NA; J: TRBJ1-3; DNA: TGCGCCAGCAGCCGAGACCTCGACAGGGTTGGTGGAAACACCATATATTTT; CDR3: CASSRDLDRVGGNTIYF
V: TRBV7-9; D: NA; size: NA; J: TRBJ2-7; DNA: TGTGCCAGCAGCTTAGCAGGTGGGGCAGGGCAAACCTACGAGCAGTACTTC; CDR3: CASSLAGGAGQTYEQYF
V: TRBV6-5; D: TRBD1; size: NA; J: TRBJ2-7; DNA: TGTGCCAGCAGTTACTGGGGACAGAACTACGAGCAGTACTTC; CDR3: CASSYWGQNYEQYF
V: TRBV6-2/TRBV6-3; D: NA; size: once; J: TRBJ1-5; DNA: TGTGCCAGCAGTTATCAATTTGGGGGGACGAATCAGCCCCAGCATTTT; CDR3: CASSYQFGGTNQPQHF
V: TRBV7-2; D: TRBD1; size: NA; J: TRBJ2-4; DNA: TGTGCCAGCAGCCCGGACAGGGGGTTTACAGACATTCAGTACTTC; CDR3: CASSPDRGFTDIQYF
V: TRBV19; D: TRBD1; size: NA; J: TRBJ1-4; DNA: TGTGCCAGCAGAGTGCAGGGGGCGGATGAAAAACTGTTTTTT; CDR3: CASRVQGADEKLFF
V: TRBV30; D: NA; size: once; J: TRBJ1-3; DNA: TGTGCCTGGAAACACTCTGGAAACACCATATATTTT; CDR3: CAWKHSGNTIYF
V: TRBV6-5; D: NA; size: NA; J: TRBJ2-2; DNA: TGTGCCAGCAGTTACATCTTCTCCGGGGAGCTGTTTTTT; CDR3: CASSYIFSGELFF
V: TRBV9; D: TRBD1; size: NA; J: TRBJ2-1; DNA: TGTGCCAGCAGCGATCGGGACAGGGAACAGTTCTTC; CDR3: CASSDRDREQFF
V: TRBV4-1; D: TRBD2; size: NA; J: TRBJ2-3; DNA: TGCGCCAGCAGCTTCCCCCGGACTAGCGGCCTCACAGATACGCAGTATTTT; CDR3: CASSFPRTSGLTDTQYF
V: TRBV7-2; D: TRBD2; size: NA; J: TRBJ2-1; DNA: TGTGCCAGCAGCTCAGGGGGACTAGCGGGAGATTATGAGCAGTTCTTC; CDR3: CASSSGGLAGDYEQFF
V: TRBV24-1; D: TRBD2; size: once; J: TRBJ2-7; DNA: TGTGCCACCGAGACTAGCGGGAGGCTTGGCGAGCAGTACTTC; CDR3: CATETSGRLGEQYF
V: TRBV7-2; D: NA; size: NA; J: TRBJ1-5; DNA: TGTGCCAGCAGCTTATGGCAGGCCTGGAATCAGCCCCAGCATTTT; CDR3: CASSLWQAWNQPQHF
V: TRBV29-1; D: TRBD1; size: NA; J: TRBJ2-7; DNA: TGCAGCGTTCTCCGGGGACAGCCGTCCTACGAGCAGTACTTC; CDR3: CSVLRGQPSYEQYF
V: TRBV7-8; D: TRBD1; size: NA; J: TRBJ1-4; DNA: TGTGCCAGCAGCTTATATGAGACAGGGGGCGAAAAACTGTTTTTT; CDR3: CASSLYETGGEKLFF
V: TRBV7-2; D: NA; size: NA; J: TRBJ2-3; DNA: TGTGCCAGCAGCTTACCGGACCTGGGGAGGACAGATACGCAGTATTTT; CDR3: CASSLPDLGRTDTQYF
V: TRBV14; D: NA; size: once; J: TRBJ1-3; DNA: TGTGCCAGCAGCCAAGTGAGGACTGCTGGAAACACCATATATTTT; CDR3: CASSQVRTAGNTIYF
V: TRBV9; D: NA; size: NA; J: TRBJ1-1; DNA: TGTGCCAGCAGTGAGGCCTTGAACACTGAAGCTTTCTTT; CDR3: CASSEALNTEAFF